The TCR beta chain under discussion was sequenced for a study of blood T cell repertoires in COVID-19. The assay was immunoSEQ multiplex PCR, and TCRdb's table has in-frame clones only and misses some. The data contain 90,000 or so clones, around 84% of them singletons. The germline CDR1 and CDR2 sequences are SGHVS and FQNEAQ. The J segment lost 5 bases and the V segment lost 4 bases, leaving 7 bases of the junction unmatched. This CDR3 spans 15 amino acids. The gene calls are TRBV7-8 and TRBJ1-2; 10 positions match TRBD1. The specimen was peripheral blood. The clonotype was recovered from a man aged 55 to 70 with acute or convalescent COVID-19. CDR3 DNA sequence: TGTGCCAGCAGCTCAAGGACAGGGGGGATATATGGCTACACCTTC. Protein sequence: CASSSRTGGIYGYTF.